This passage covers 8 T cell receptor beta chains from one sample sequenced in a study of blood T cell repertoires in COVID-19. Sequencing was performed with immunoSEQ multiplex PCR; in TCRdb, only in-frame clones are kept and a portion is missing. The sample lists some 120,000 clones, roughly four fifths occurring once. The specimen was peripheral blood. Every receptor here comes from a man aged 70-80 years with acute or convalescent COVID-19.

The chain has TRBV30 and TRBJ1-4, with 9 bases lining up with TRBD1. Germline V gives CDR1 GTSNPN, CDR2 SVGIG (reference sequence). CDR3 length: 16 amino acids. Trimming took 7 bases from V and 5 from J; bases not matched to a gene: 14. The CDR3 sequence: CASTYAGQGMNEKLFF. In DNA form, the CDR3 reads TGTGCCTCCACCTACGCGGGACAGGGAATGAATGAAAAACTGTTTTTT.

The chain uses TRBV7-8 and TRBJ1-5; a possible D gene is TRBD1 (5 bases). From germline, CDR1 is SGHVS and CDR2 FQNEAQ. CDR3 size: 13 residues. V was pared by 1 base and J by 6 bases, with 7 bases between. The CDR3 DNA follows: TGTGCCAGCAGCTTAGTGGGGGGTCAGCCCCAGCATTTT. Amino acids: CASSLVGGQPQHF.

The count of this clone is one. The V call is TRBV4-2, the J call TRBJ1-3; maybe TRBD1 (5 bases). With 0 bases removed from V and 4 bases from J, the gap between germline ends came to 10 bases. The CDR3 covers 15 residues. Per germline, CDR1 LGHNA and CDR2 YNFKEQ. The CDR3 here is CASSQDIGVGNTIYF. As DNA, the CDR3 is TGTGCCAGCAGCCAAGATATAGGGGTCGGAAACACCATATATTTT.

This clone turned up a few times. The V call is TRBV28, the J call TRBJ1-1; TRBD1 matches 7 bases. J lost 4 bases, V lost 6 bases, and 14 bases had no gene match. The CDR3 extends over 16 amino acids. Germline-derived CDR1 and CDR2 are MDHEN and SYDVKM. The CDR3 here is CASRPDRVSLGTEAFF. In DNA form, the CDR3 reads TGTGCCAGCAGACCAGACAGGGTCTCACTGGGCACTGAAGCTTTCTTT.

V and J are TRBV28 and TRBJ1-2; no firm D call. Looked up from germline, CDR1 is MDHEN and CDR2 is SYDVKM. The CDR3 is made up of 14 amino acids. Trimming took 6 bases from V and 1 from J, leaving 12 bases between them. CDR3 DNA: TGTGCCAGCAGCCGCCCAGGAAGTAACTATGGCTACACCTTC. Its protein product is CASSRPGSNYGYTF.

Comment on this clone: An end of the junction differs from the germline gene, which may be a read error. CDR3 residues: CASRYRQGSDQPQHF. The CDR3 coding sequence is TGTGCCAGCCGTTACCGACAGGGGTCGGATCAGCCCCAGCATTTT. The chain joins TRBV6-5 to TRBJ1-5; 8 positions match TRBD1. Germline lookup yields CDR1 MNHEY and CDR2 SVGAGI. The CDR3 runs to 15 residues.

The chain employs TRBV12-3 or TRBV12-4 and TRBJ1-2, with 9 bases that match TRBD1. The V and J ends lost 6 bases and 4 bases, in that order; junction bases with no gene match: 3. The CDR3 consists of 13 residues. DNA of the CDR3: TGTGCCAGCAGCCCGGGACAGGGCTATGGCTACACCTTC. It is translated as CASSPGQGYGYTF.

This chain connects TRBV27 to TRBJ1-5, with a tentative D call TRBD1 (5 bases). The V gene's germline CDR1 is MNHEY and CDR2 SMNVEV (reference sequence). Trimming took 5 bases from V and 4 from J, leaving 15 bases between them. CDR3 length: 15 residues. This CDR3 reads CASSQLTGGNQPQHF. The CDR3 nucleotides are TGTGCCAGCAGTCAACTCACAGGTGGGAATCAGCCCCAGCATTTT.